This T cell receptor beta chain was documented in a study of beta chain features in type 1 diabetes. Study-wide results and caveats: Shortening of TCRB CDR3s, moderate but significant, appeared in all four CD4+ subsets of Type 1 diabetes patients. PCR might favor shorter templates, but any such skew would affect patients and controls equally. cDNA-based sequencing might over-represent cells highly expressing TCR. Lower insertion and higher deletion counts appeared at VDJ junctions in type 1 diabetes patients.

Over 95% purity was reached by all sorted populations. Expressed TCRB transcripts got sequenced, as all isolated RNA was reverse transcribed. The repertoire was sequenced with immunoSEQ multiplex PCR; TCRdb's copy has only in-frame clones and lacks some. The table includes 160,000 or so clones, roughly 10% detected once. A note on this clone: What it recognizes is unknown.

The CDR3 covers 12 residues. V dropped 4 bases and J dropped 7 bases, with 11 bases sitting between them. In germline, CDR1 is SQVTM, CDR2 ANQGSEA. This rearrangement joins TRBV29-1 to TRBJ2-1, with D possibly being TRBD2 (6 bases). The TCR sequence derives from a woman in her twenties or thirties with type 1 diabetes. Sample: central memory CD4+ T cells from blood. CDR3 DNA: TGCAGCGTTGGCCGGGAGTCTAATGAGCAGTTCTTC. Encoded protein: CSVGRESNEQFF.